Presented here are 4 T cell receptor beta chains from one specimen sequenced in a study of blood T cell repertoires in COVID-19. Assay: immunoSEQ multiplex PCR; the TCRdb copy retains only in-frame clones and omits some. This table holds under 100,000 clones, 65% to 85% found once. Sequenced sample: peripheral blood. The receptors come from a man at least 80 years old with active or convalescent COVID-19.

The J gene is TRBJ1-2, the V gene TRBV13; 7 bases fit TRBD1. The CDR3 is 14 residues long. Germline values: CDR1 PRHDT, CDR2 FYEKMQ (reference sequence). Trimming removed 0 bases from V and 8 bases from J; junction bases left unmatched: 6. The CDR3: CASSLGQGVGGYTF. Written as DNA, the CDR3 is TGTGCCAGCAGCTTAGGGCAGGGGGTTGGCGGCTACACCTTC.

This chain joins TRBV7-2 and TRBJ1-5, with 7 bases identical to TRBD1. Germline trimming cut 4 bases from V and 4 bases from J; bases unmatched to any gene: 7. This CDR3 is built from 15 residues. From germline, CDR1 is SGHTA and CDR2 FQGNSA. CDR3 bases: TGTGCCAGCAGCTCGACAGGGAGGCGGAATCAGCCCCAGCATTTT. Its translation: CASSSTGRRNQPQHF.

This clone came up once. The chain joins TRBV11-2 to TRBJ2-3, with D possibly TRBD1 on 6 matching bases. This CDR3 has 15 amino acids. The germline V gene encodes CDR1 SGHAT and CDR2 FQNNGV. The V gene lost 5 bases and the J gene lost 2 bases, with 14 bases spanning the gap. This chain's CDR3 is CASSARGGDTDTQYF. CDR3 DNA sequence: TGTGCCAGCAGCGCCAGGGGTGGGGACACAGATACGCAGTATTTT.

The J gene is TRBJ1-5, the V gene TRBV5-5; D ambiguous. Germline CDR1 and CDR2: SGHKS and YYEKEE (reference sequence). Trimming removed 0 bases from V and 4 bases from J, with 11 bases in between. The CDR3 sequence is 15 residues long. The DNA for the CDR3 is TGTGCCAGCAGCTTGGACTGGCGGGGAAATCAGCCCCAGCATTTT. It codes for CASSLDWRGNQPQHF.